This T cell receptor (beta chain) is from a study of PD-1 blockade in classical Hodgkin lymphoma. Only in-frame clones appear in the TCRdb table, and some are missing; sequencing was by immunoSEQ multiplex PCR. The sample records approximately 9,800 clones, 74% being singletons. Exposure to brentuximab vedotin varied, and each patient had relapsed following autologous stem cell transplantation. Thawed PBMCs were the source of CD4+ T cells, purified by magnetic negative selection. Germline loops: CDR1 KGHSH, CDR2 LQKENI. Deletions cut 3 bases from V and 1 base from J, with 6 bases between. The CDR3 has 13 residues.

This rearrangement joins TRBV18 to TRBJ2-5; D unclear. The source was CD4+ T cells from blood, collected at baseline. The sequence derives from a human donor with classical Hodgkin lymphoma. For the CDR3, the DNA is TGTGCCAGCTCACCGCTCGTCCAAGAGACCCAGTACTTC. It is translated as CASSPLVQETQYF.